The clone carrying this TCR beta chain has more than one count but fewer than ten. Antigen specificity is unknown. These data originate in a study of blood T cells in healthy people across ages. Next came a second PCR, run for roughly 7 to 12 cycles, which used a sample-barcoded 5' primer along with a J-beta primer mix. The authors tagged each cDNA molecule using a template-switch adaptor with 12 random nucleotides. TCRdb fed the 5' RACE reads into MiXCR, producing one record per CDR3 protein. This repertoire shows about 1,400,000 distinct CDR3 sequences, roughly 40% found once; its top ten account for less than 8%. The sample providers were healthy Caucasian people from Russia, aged roughly 6 to 90. Findings and limits, study-wide: Unknown donor CMV status possibly confounded expanded clonotype changes. More naive CD4+ cells and higher diversity were found in long-lived than in aged donors.

With V trimmed by 5 bases and J by 6 bases, 1 base remained unmatched. The CDR3 contains 12 residues. From germline, CDR1 is SGHTA and CDR2 FQGNSA. Sequenced: blood. The sequence was obtained from a woman aged 18 to 35 in good health. This chain connects TRBV7-2 to TRBJ1-2; 9 bases agree with TRBD1. DNA for the CDR3: TGTGCCAGCAGCGGGACAGGGCATGGCTACACCTTC. Translated: CASSGTGHGYTF.